This is a list of T cell receptor beta chains from one sample in a study of a mutant IDH1 vaccine in newly diagnosed glioma. These receptors have no known antigen. Profiled with immunoSEQ multiplex PCR; TCRdb holds only in-frame clones, not every one. The sample holds around 61,000 clones; about 71% are singletons and the top ten take roughly 5.3%. The input for sequencing was PBMCs, taken from a glioma patient whose treatment included an IDH1 peptide vaccine. The receptors come from a man aged 50-60 years with glioma. The CDR3 runs from the conserved cysteine through the conserved F or W. The order of the fields is V gene, CDR3 length, CDR3 protein.

V gene: TRBV10-3
CDR3 length: 14
CDR3 protein: CAISPGTVTGELFF

V gene: TRBV4-1
CDR3 length: 14
CDR3 protein: CASSQEEQGYEQYF

V gene: TRBV6-4
CDR3 length: 13
CDR3 protein: CASSLHGNTEAFF

V gene: TRBV30
CDR3 length: 15
CDR3 protein: CAWRPLRQGSTEAFF

V gene: TRBV6-5
CDR3 length: 14
CDR3 protein: CASIAGGPYNEQFF

V gene: TRBV14
CDR3 length: 14
CDR3 protein: CASSQVGANSPLHF

V gene: TRBV2
CDR3 length: 13
CDR3 protein: CASTVQHTYEQYF

V gene: TRBV19
CDR3 length: 14
CDR3 protein: CASSMGGFSTEAFF

V gene: TRBV7-2
CDR3 length: 12
CDR3 protein: CASSERTAERYF

V gene: TRBV13
CDR3 length: 14
CDR3 protein: CASSLWGVLNEQYF

V gene: TRBV2
CDR3 length: 13
CDR3 protein: CASRSGVPTEAFF

V gene: TRBV6-1
CDR3 length: 15
CDR3 protein: CASSEDWGSTDTQYF

V gene: TRBV9
CDR3 length: 16
CDR3 protein: CASSSPGRQGNYGYTF

V gene: TRBV5-6
CDR3 length: 14
CDR3 protein: CASSVRGGHTEAFF

V gene: TRBV29-1
CDR3 length: 12
CDR3 protein: CSVGGTLEPQHF

V gene: TRBV6-1
CDR3 length: 14
CDR3 protein: CASSEANLNTEAFF

V gene: TRBV2
CDR3 length: 14
CDR3 protein: CASSERTGNQPQHF

V gene: TRBV6-5
CDR3 length: 15
CDR3 protein: CASRAGEGAVYGYTF

V gene: TRBV29-1
CDR3 length: 15
CDR3 protein: CSVTGHRGTNYGYTF

V gene: TRBV29-1
CDR3 length: 16
CDR3 protein: CSQMHGLAGVTDTQYF

V gene: TRBV11-1
CDR3 length: 14
CDR3 protein: CASSLAAGVYEQYF

V gene: TRBV7-2
CDR3 length: 15
CDR3 protein: CASSLKQGGNQPQHF

V gene: TRBV9
CDR3 length: 16
CDR3 protein: CASSVVERGPPYEQYF

V gene: TRBV10-3
CDR3 length: 12
CDR3 protein: CAISDRDDGYTF

V gene: TRBV4-1
CDR3 length: 16
CDR3 protein: CASSNTQRGYTDTQYF

V gene: TRBV6-4
CDR3 length: 13
CDR3 protein: CASKDSGANVLTF

V gene: TRBV7-2
CDR3 length: 12
CDR3 protein: CASSISGNTQYF

V gene: TRBV5-1
CDR3 length: 15
CDR3 protein: CASNPFQGLGDTQYF

V gene: TRBV2
CDR3 length: 16
CDR3 protein: CASRKGGARRNTEAFF

V gene: TRBV30
CDR3 length: 13
CDR3 protein: CAWSVQGSEPQHF

V gene: TRBV7-7
CDR3 length: 16
CDR3 protein: CASSLGRTVSSETQYF

V gene: TRBV6-6
CDR3 length: 16
CDR3 protein: CASSTGTLRKSYEQYF

V gene: TRBV5-4
CDR3 length: 14
CDR3 protein: CASSLAGGRETQYF

V gene: TRBV19
CDR3 length: 14
CDR3 protein: CASSALPRNNEQFF

V gene: TRBV14
CDR3 length: 15
CDR3 protein: CASSQRRDRVHEQYF

V gene: TRBV6-1
CDR3 length: 10
CDR3 protein: CASSEHGYTF

V gene: TRBV30
CDR3 length: 14
CDR3 protein: CAWSSGQGGQPQHF

V gene: TRBV6-1
CDR3 length: 12
CDR3 protein: CASSEDIYEQYF

V gene: TRBV19
CDR3 length: 12
CDR3 protein: CASSTRFEKLFF

V gene: TRBV11-2
CDR3 length: 13
CDR3 protein: CASSPQVNQPQHF

V gene: TRBV5-1
CDR3 length: 13
CDR3 protein: CASSLAAASEAFF

V gene: TRBV6-5
CDR3 length: 14
CDR3 protein: CASSQSPGVAEAFF

V gene: TRBV12-5
CDR3 length: 13
CDR3 protein: CASGFDRDYEQYF

V gene: TRBV2
CDR3 length: 14
CDR3 protein: CASSVEGRRNTIYF

V gene: TRBV18
CDR3 length: 14
CDR3 protein: CASSPKIVNTEAFF

V gene: TRBV7-2
CDR3 length: 15
CDR3 protein: CASSLGGLSNQPQHF

V gene: TRBV10-3
CDR3 length: 13
CDR3 protein: CAISAVLNTEAFF

V gene: TRBV30
CDR3 length: 13
CDR3 protein: CAWSSDISYEQYF